This TCR beta chain came from a study of technical replicates of blood from several donors. The V and J ends lost 5 bases and 5 bases, in that order; junction bases with no gene match: 6. The CDR3 sequence is 16 residues long. Germline values: CDR1 MDHEN, CDR2 SYDVKM. TCRdb's table, derived via immunoSEQ multiplex PCR, lists solely in-frame clones and lacks some. Of 95,000 or so clones in the sample, approximately 95% were seen once. Sequenced: T cells isolated from PBMCs. This sequence joins TRBV28 and TRBJ2-3; 14 bases agree with TRBD2. The TCR originated in a human donor in good health. Here the CDR3 DNA reads TGTGCCAGCAGTCCGGGGACTAGCGGGGGCCGAGATACGCAGTATTTT. It yields the protein CASSPGTSGGRDTQYF.